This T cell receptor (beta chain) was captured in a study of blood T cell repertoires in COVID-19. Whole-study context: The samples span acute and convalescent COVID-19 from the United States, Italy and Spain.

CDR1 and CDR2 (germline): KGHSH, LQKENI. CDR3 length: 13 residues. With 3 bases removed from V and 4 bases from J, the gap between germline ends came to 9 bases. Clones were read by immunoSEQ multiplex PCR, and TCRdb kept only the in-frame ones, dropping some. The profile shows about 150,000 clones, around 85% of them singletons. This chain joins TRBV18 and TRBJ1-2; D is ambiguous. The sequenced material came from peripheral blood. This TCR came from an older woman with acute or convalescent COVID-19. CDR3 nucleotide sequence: TGTGCCAGCTCACCGGCCGATCCCTATGGCTACACCTTC. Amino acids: CASSPADPYGYTF.